This T cell receptor (beta chain) was identified during a study of cytomegalovirus exposure and HLA in healthy donors. Findings and caveats of the study: Reports indicated that the classifier achieved high specificity and sensitivity in diagnosing cytomegalovirus status. Many donors shared some public TCRs, even though most TCR sequences were rare. What a later analysis showed was that several of the most significant clusters appeared linked to common viral pathogens. Reports state that TCR beta sequences accurately predicted most subjects' HLA-A and HLA-B alleles.

The study ran its PCR with 60 Vbeta and 13 Jbeta primers. Sequenced by immunoSEQ multiplex PCR; TCRdb stores in-frame clones only, minus some. The table lists some 150,000 clones, about two thirds of them singletons. The V segment lost 3 bases and the J segment 4 bases; nucleotides outside the gene matches: 2. Looked up from germline, CDR1 is LNHDA and CDR2 is SQIVND (reference sequence). This CDR3 has 14 amino acids. For this clone: Its antigen is currently unknown.

The clonotype originates from a middle-aged man in good health and CMV-seronegative. The chain carries TRBV19 and TRBJ2-1; 8 bases match TRBD2. Material: PBMCs. The CDR3 spells CASSITSGYNEQFF. The CDR3 region has the DNA TGTGCCAGTAGTATTACTAGCGGTTACAATGAGCAGTTCTTC.